The 9 T cell receptor beta chains in this list originate from one sample, sequenced in a study of blood T cell repertoires in COVID-19. Libraries were prepared by immunoSEQ multiplex PCR; TCRdb keeps only in-frame clonotypes and omits some of them. The table has about 270,000 clones, roughly 91% seen once. Sequencing used PBMCs or T cells enriched from blood (not recorded which). The receptor set was obtained from a woman aged 60-75 years in a cohort exposed to, infected with or recovered from COVID-19 (not recorded which).

This CDR3 is CASSERNYGYTF. Written as DNA, the CDR3 is TGTGCCAGCTCCGAGCGGAACTATGGCTACACCTTC. This rearrangement joins TRBV18 to TRBJ1-2, with no clear D. Germline CDR1 is KGHSH and CDR2 is LQKENI. Trimming removed 6 bases from V and 2 bases from J, with 7 bases in between. This CDR3 contains 12 residues. The full variable domain, its missing parts supplied by reference TRBV18 and TRBJ1-2, is NAGVMQNPRHLVRRRGQEARLRCSPMKGHSHVYWYRQLPEEGLKFMVYLQKENIIDESGMPKERFSAEFPKEGPSILRIQQVVRGDSAAYFCASSERNYGYTFGSGTRLTVV.

To note about this clone: Other DNA variants within this sample encode the same CDR3. The chain is built from TRBV28 and TRBJ1-4, with D hard to call. There are 15 residues in the CDR3. The V end was cut by 3 bases, the J end by 0 bases, with 8 bases between. CDR1 and CDR2 (germline): MDHEN, SYDVKM. The CDR3 nucleotides are TGTGCCAGCAGTTTCGAGCCGGCAACTAATGAAAAACTGTTTTTT. This translates into CASSFEPATNEKLFF.

Details on this clone: A read error may account for a junction end that differs from germline. The chain couples TRBV7-7 to TRBJ2-5; the D is unclear. The CDR3 covers 15 residues. Germline lookup yields CDR1 SSHAT and CDR2 FNYEAQ (reference sequence). The CDR3 bases are TGTGCTAGCAGCTTAGGCGGAAGTGTGCAAGAGACCCAGTACTTC. Residues: CASSLGGSVQETQYF.

This chain connects TRBV19 to TRBJ2-5; D is perhaps TRBD1 (7 bases). CDR1 and CDR2 (germline): LNHDA, SQIVND (reference sequence). The CDR3 loop spans 15 amino acids. The ends were cut back, 5 bases at V and 1 base at J, with 14 bases in the middle. The CDR3 spells CASSSGGTSQETQYF. The CDR3 DNA reads TGTGCCAGTAGTTCAGGGGGGACTTCCCAAGAGACCCAGTACTTC.

The V call is TRBV2, the J call TRBJ2-2; 7 nucleotides line up with TRBD2. In germline, CDR1 is SNHLY, CDR2 FYNNEI. CDR3 length: 15 amino acids. The junction had 9 bases not matched to a gene; V was cut back by 7 bases and J by 4 bases. The CDR3, as DNA: TGTGCCAGCACGGGAGGCGGGATACCCACCGGGGAGCTGTTTTTT. It codes for CASTGGGIPTGELFF.

The chain combines TRBV5-1 with TRBJ2-2; a weak D match, TRBD2 (6 bases). The V end lost 4 bases, the J end lost 7 bases, and 17 bases lay between the germline ends. From germline, CDR1 is SGHRS and CDR2 YFSETQ. The CDR3 runs 15 residues. CDR3 DNA: TGCGCCAGCAGCGCCGGAGGGGCTGAGAGCGGGGAGCTGTTTTTT. It specifies CASSAGGAESGELFF.

J is TRBJ2-7 and V is TRBV11-3; TRBD2 aligns across 10 bases. V was clipped by 1 base and J by 6 bases; unmatched bases: 9. Germline values: CDR1 SGHNT, CDR2 YENEEA. The CDR3 has 16 amino acids. The CDR3: CASSLGVGAGGIEQYF. For the CDR3, the DNA is TGTGCCAGCAGCTTAGGTGTTGGAGCGGGAGGGATCGAGCAGTACTTC.

This chain connects TRBV5-1 to TRBJ1-5; D is unclear. This CDR3 contains 14 residues. V lost 1 base and J lost 2, with 7 bases in between. CDR1 and CDR2 from the germline V gene are SGHRS and YFSETQ. The CDR3, as DNA: TGCGCCAGCAGCTTGTGGGCAGGCAATCAGCCCCAGCATTTT. It is translated as CASSLWAGNQPQHF.

This clone was seen a handful of times. This sequence joins TRBV11-2 and TRBJ2-7; 8 bases map to TRBD1. The CDR3 spans 17 residues. From germline, CDR1 is SGHAT and CDR2 FQNNGV. The V and J ends lost 1 base and 2 bases, in that order; junction bases with no gene match: 10. For the CDR3, the DNA is TGTGCCAGCAGCTTAGTAAAAAGGACAGGGAGCACCTACGAGCAGTACTTC. Its translation: CASSLVKRTGSTYEQYF.